This is a list of T cell receptor beta chains from one sample in a study of cytomegalovirus exposure and HLA in healthy donors. Generated by immunoSEQ multiplex PCR, the TCRdb table keeps only in-frame clones and is missing some. The sample includes about 160,000 clones, approximately 80% of them seen just once. The sample consisted of PBMCs. The source is a young man in good health and CMV-seropositive. Both conserved end residues are part of each CDR3. Fields, in order: D gene, V gene, J gene, clone size, CDR3 DNA, CDR3 protein. The D gene is left open where the match is weak. The listing skips clone size in some rows; elsewhere it reads once, few, many or a size class.

d_gene: TRBD1
v_gene: TRBV7-3
j_gene: TRBJ2-1
abundance: -
CDR3nt: TGTGCCAGCTCTGGGTCCGGGACAGGGGCCGATGAGCAGTTCTTC
CDR3aa: CASSGSGTGADEQFF

d_gene: -
v_gene: TRBV6-4
j_gene: TRBJ2-7
abundance: few
CDR3nt: TGTGCCAGGAACACAGGGACCTCCTACGAGCAGTACTTC
CDR3aa: CARNTGTSYEQYF

d_gene: TRBD1
v_gene: TRBV6-1
j_gene: TRBJ2-1
abundance: -
CDR3nt: TGTGCCAGCAGCGGGACAGGGGAAAATGAGCAGTTCTTC
CDR3aa: CASSGTGENEQFF

d_gene: -
v_gene: TRBV11-3
j_gene: TRBJ2-7
abundance: -
CDR3nt: TGTGCCAGCAGCTTAAGGAGCGACGAGCAGTACTTC
CDR3aa: CASSLRSDEQYF

d_gene: -
v_gene: TRBV19
j_gene: TRBJ1-2
abundance: -
CDR3nt: TGTGCCAGTAGTATATTTCTTCAGGGTCTCGACGGCTACACCTTC
CDR3aa: CASSIFLQGLDGYTF

d_gene: -
v_gene: TRBV5-1
j_gene: TRBJ1-3
abundance: once
CDR3nt: TGCGCCAGCAGCCCAGGTAACTCTGGAAACACCATATATTTT
CDR3aa: CASSPGNSGNTIYF

d_gene: TRBD1
v_gene: TRBV2
j_gene: TRBJ1-1
abundance: few
CDR3nt: TGTGCCAGCAGTCGACAGGGGGCGGCGAACACTGAAGCTTTCTTT
CDR3aa: CASSRQGAANTEAFF

d_gene: -
v_gene: TRBV5-1
j_gene: TRBJ2-1
abundance: -
CDR3nt: TGCGCCAGCACCCCCCAAGGGGGCTACAATGAGCAGTTCTTC
CDR3aa: CASTPQGGYNEQFF

d_gene: -
v_gene: TRBV29-1
j_gene: TRBJ2-1
abundance: -
CDR3nt: TGCAGCGTTGTGGAACTAGTCGGGTGGGATGAGCAGTTCTTC
CDR3aa: CSVVELVGWDEQFF

d_gene: -
v_gene: TRBV4-3
j_gene: TRBJ1-5
abundance: few
CDR3nt: TGCGCCAGCAGCCAAGAAGGCAGGGGAAGGCAGCCCCAGCATTTT
CDR3aa: CASSQEGRGRQPQHF

d_gene: TRBD1
v_gene: TRBV11-3
j_gene: TRBJ2-1
abundance: -
CDR3nt: TGTGCCAGCAGCCAGGGGGCCTCCTCCTACAATGAGCAGTTCTTC
CDR3aa: CASSQGASSYNEQFF

d_gene: TRBD1
v_gene: TRBV18
j_gene: TRBJ2-2
abundance: -
CDR3nt: TGTGCCAGCTCACGGGGACAGGGAGAAACCGGGGAGCTGTTTTTT
CDR3aa: CASSRGQGETGELFF

d_gene: -
v_gene: TRBV11-2
j_gene: TRBJ2-1
abundance: -
CDR3nt: TGTGCCAGCAGCTTAGGACACCGCTCCTACAATGAGCAGTTCTTC
CDR3aa: CASSLGHRSYNEQFF

d_gene: TRBD2
v_gene: TRBV9
j_gene: TRBJ2-5
abundance: -
CDR3nt: TGTGCCAGCAGCGCACCGTGGGGGGGGGTCCAAGAGACCCAGTACTTC
CDR3aa: CASSAPWGGVQETQYF

d_gene: TRBD1
v_gene: TRBV18
j_gene: TRBJ1-6
abundance: -
CDR3nt: TGTGCCAGCTCAGCTGGACAGGGGGGAAATTCACCCCTCCACTTT
CDR3aa: CASSAGQGGNSPLHF

d_gene: -
v_gene: TRBV7-9
j_gene: TRBJ1-6
abundance: -
CDR3nt: TGTGCCAGCAGCTTAGGGCAGGGTCAGGGGAATTCACCCCTCCACTTT
CDR3aa: CASSLGQGQGNSPLHF

d_gene: -
v_gene: TRBV2
j_gene: TRBJ1-5
abundance: -
CDR3nt: TGTGCCAGCAGTGAAGTGGGGTCAGGGCTCCAGCCCCAGCATTTT
CDR3aa: CASSEVGSGLQPQHF

d_gene: TRBD1
v_gene: TRBV30
j_gene: TRBJ1-1
abundance: -
CDR3nt: TGTGCCTGGAGTACCGGGACAGGGGTGTCGGCTTTCTTT
CDR3aa: CAWSTGTGVSAFF

d_gene: -
v_gene: TRBV11-2
j_gene: TRBJ2-5
abundance: -
CDR3nt: TGTGCCAGCACCGAAAGTCCGGGGGGCGGAGAGACCCAGTACTTC
CDR3aa: CASTESPGGGETQYF

d_gene: -
v_gene: TRBV6-6
j_gene: TRBJ1-5
abundance: -
CDR3nt: TGTGCCAGCAGTTACGGGAGGCGGGAGAGACATCAGCCCCAGCATTTT
CDR3aa: CASSYGRRERHQPQHF

d_gene: TRBD2
v_gene: TRBV15
j_gene: TRBJ2-5
abundance: -
CDR3nt: TGTGCCACCGGGGGACTAGCGGTTAAGACCCAGTACTTC
CDR3aa: CATGGLAVKTQYF

d_gene: -
v_gene: TRBV5-4
j_gene: TRBJ2-5
abundance: -
CDR3nt: TGTGCCAGCAGCTTGCATGGAACCAGGGAGACCCAGTACTTC
CDR3aa: CASSLHGTRETQYF

d_gene: -
v_gene: TRBV9
j_gene: TRBJ2-2
abundance: -
CDR3nt: TGTGCCAGCAGCGTAGGGAGGGCGAACACCGGGGAGCTGTTTTTT
CDR3aa: CASSVGRANTGELFF

d_gene: -
v_gene: TRBV29-1
j_gene: TRBJ2-6
abundance: once
CDR3nt: TGCACCCCAGGGGCCCAAGGACCCTCTGGGGCCAACGTCCTGACTTTC
CDR3aa: CTPGAQGPSGANVLTF

d_gene: -
v_gene: TRBV7-2
j_gene: TRBJ1-3
abundance: -
CDR3nt: TGTGCCAGCAGCCCCCCGGGACACATCTCTGGAAACACCATATATTTT
CDR3aa: CASSPPGHISGNTIYF

d_gene: TRBD1
v_gene: TRBV5-5
j_gene: TRBJ1-1
abundance: few
CDR3nt: TGTGCCAGTCGGCAGGGGGCTTTCAACACTGAAGCTTTCTTT
CDR3aa: CASRQGAFNTEAFF

d_gene: TRBD1
v_gene: TRBV5-1
j_gene: TRBJ2-1
abundance: -
CDR3nt: TGCGCCAGCAGCTCCGGCTCAGGGGGCTTGTATGAGCAGTTCTTC
CDR3aa: CASSSGSGGLYEQFF

d_gene: TRBD1
v_gene: TRBV7-2
j_gene: TRBJ1-1
abundance: once
CDR3nt: TGTGCCAGCAGCTCAAACAGGGGGCAGGAAGCTTTCTTT
CDR3aa: CASSSNRGQEAFF

d_gene: -
v_gene: TRBV7-9
j_gene: TRBJ2-7
abundance: -
CDR3nt: TGTGCCAGCAGGAGGGGACACGAACCCTCCTACGAGCAGTACTTC
CDR3aa: CASRRGHEPSYEQYF

d_gene: TRBD2
v_gene: TRBV19
j_gene: TRBJ2-7
abundance: -
CDR3nt: TGTGCCAGTAGTATAGATGGGACTAGTACGTACGAGCAGTACTTC
CDR3aa: CASSIDGTSTYEQYF